Detailed here is one TCR beta chain. Looked up from germline, CDR1 is SGHRS and CDR2 is YFSETQ. The CDR3 runs to 11 residues. V lost 3 bases to trimming and J lost 8 bases, with 6 bases between them. Seattle cases were enrolled at active infection and followed longitudinally. In the original analysis: Amplification of reference gene primers was used by the study to estimate nucleated cell counts. Libraries were prepared by immunoSEQ multiplex PCR; TCRdb keeps only in-frame clonotypes and omits some of them. V, J and clone size are taken as reported in that table, and D and trimming were inferred from the DNA itself. The table includes 150,000 to 200,000 clones, about four fifths detected once. This sample is part of a study of blood T cell repertoires in COVID-19. About the research overall: Sites in the United States, Italy and Spain provided acute and convalescent COVID-19 samples. PBMCs, B-cell-depleted T cells, or T cells were the source of the cDNA or gDNA that made up the material.

The chain carries TRBV5-1 and TRBJ2-1; D is unresolved. The sample consisted of peripheral blood. This sequence originates from a woman aged 60-70 years with COVID-19, enrolled during active disease. The CDR3 here is CASSSNYEQFF. CDR3 DNA sequence: TGCGCCAGCAGCTCGAACTATGAGCAGTTCTTC.